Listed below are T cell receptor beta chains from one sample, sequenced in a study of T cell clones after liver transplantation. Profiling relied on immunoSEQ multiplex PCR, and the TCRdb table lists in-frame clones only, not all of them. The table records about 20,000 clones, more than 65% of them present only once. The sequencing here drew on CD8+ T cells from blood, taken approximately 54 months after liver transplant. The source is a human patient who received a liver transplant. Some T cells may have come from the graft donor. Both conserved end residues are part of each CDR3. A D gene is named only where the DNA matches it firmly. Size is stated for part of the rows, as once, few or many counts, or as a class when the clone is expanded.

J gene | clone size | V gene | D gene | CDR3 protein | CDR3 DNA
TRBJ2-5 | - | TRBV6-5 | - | CASSYSGQTQETQYF | TGTGCCAGCAGTTACTCTGGACAGACCCAAGAGACCCAGTACTTC
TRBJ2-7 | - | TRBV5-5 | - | CASSFGQTSYEQYF | TGTGCCAGCAGCTTCGGACAGACTAGCTACGAGCAGTACTTC
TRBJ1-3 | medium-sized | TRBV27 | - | CASSPNLGSGNTIYF | TGTGCCAGCAGCCCTAACCTCGGCTCTGGAAACACCATATATTTT
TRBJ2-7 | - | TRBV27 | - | CASSFRGTYEQYF | TGTGCCAGCAGTTTTCGGGGGACCTACGAGCAGTACTTC
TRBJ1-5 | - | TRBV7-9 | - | CASSLQGPQHF | TGTGCCAGCAGCTTACAAGGGCCCCAGCATTTT
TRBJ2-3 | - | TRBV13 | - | CASSSFLSVPADTQYF | TGTGCCAGCAGCTCATTTCTCTCGGTGCCCGCAGATACGCAGTATTTT
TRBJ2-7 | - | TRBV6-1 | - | CASSPNEQYF | TGTGCCAGCAGCCCCAACGAGCAGTACTTC
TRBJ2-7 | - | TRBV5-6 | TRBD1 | CASSYGTAYEQYF | TGTGCCAGCAGCTATGGGACAGCCTACGAGCAGTACTTC
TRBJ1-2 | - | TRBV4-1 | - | CASSLSRGFSDGYTF | TGCGCCAGCAGCCTTAGCCGGGGTTTTTCGGATGGCTACACCTTC
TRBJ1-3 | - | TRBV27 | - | CASSLQGSGNTIYF | TGTGCCAGCAGTTTACAGGGGTCTGGAAACACCATATATTTT
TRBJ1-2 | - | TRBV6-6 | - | CASSYSRRGLDYGYTF | TGTGCCAGCAGTTACTCGCGACGGGGGCTAGACTATGGCTACACCTTC
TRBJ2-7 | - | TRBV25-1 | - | CASSRSSYEQYF | TGTGCCAGCAGCCGTAGCTCCTACGAGCAGTACTTC
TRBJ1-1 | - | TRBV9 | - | CASSPPLGGRVRDTEAFF | TGTGCCAGCAGCCCCCCCTTGGGGGGCAGGGTAAGAGACACTGAAGCTTTCTTT
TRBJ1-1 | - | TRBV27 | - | CASSVTGRTEAFF | TGTGCCAGCAGTGTAACAGGTCGCACTGAAGCTTTCTTT
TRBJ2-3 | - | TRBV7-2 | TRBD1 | CASSLGGQTTDTQYF | TGTGCCAGCAGCTTAGGGGGACAGACCACAGATACGCAGTATTTT
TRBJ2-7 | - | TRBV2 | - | CASGTSYEQYF | TGTGCCAGCGGTACTAGCTACGAGCAGTACTTC
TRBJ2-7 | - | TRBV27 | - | CASSLSENNEQYF | TGTGCCAGCAGTTTATCAGAGAATAACGAGCAGTACTTC
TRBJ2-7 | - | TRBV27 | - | CASSLRAGNYEQYF | TGTGCCAGCAGTTTAAGGGCAGGGAACTACGAGCAGTACTTC
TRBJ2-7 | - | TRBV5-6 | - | CASSYQGYEQYF | TGTGCCAGCAGCTACCAGGGGTACGAGCAGTACTTC
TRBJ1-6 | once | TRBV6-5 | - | CASSYGDGNSPLHF | TGTGCCAGCAGTTACGGGGACGGGAATTCACCCCTCCACTTT
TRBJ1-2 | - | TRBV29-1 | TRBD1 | CSVEGWDRDYGYTF | TGCAGCGTTGAAGGTTGGGACAGGGACTATGGCTACACCTTC
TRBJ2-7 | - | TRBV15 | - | CATSRDSVTYEQYF | TGTGCCACCAGCAGAGATTCGGTAACCTACGAGCAGTACTTC
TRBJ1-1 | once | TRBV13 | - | CASSLGLGGGTEAFF | TGTGCCAGCAGCTTAGGCCTGGGAGGGGGAACTGAAGCTTTCTTT
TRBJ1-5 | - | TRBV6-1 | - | CASRADGYSNQPQHF | TGTGCCAGCAGGGCTGACGGCTATAGCAATCAGCCCCAGCATTTT
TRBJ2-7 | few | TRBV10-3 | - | CAISESTSYEQYF | TGTGCCATCAGTGAGTCTACAAGCTACGAGCAGTACTTC
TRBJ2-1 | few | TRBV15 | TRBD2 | CATSRDSGGAYNEQFF | TGTGCCACCAGCAGAGATAGCGGGGGGGCCTACAATGAGCAGTTCTTC
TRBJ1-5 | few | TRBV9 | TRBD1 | CASSARQGDGNQPQHF | TGTGCCAGCAGCGCAAGACAGGGTGATGGCAATCAGCCCCAGCATTTT
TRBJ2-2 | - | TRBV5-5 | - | CASSLRQGFFATGELFF | TGTGCCAGCAGCCTCAGGCAGGGGTTTTTCGCAACCGGGGAGCTGTTTTTT
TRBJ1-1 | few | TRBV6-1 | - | CATSLRGKAEAFF | TGTGCCACTTCCCTAAGGGGGAAGGCTGAAGCTTTCTTT
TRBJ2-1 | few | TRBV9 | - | CASSVSGPGSYNEQFF | TGTGCCAGCAGCGTATCAGGACCAGGCTCCTACAATGAGCAGTTCTTC
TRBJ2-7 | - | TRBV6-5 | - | CASSYSIGGSYEQYF | TGTGCCAGCAGTTACTCGATCGGTGGGTCCTACGAGCAGTACTTC
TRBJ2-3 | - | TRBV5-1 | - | CASSPLAIEDTQYF | TGCGCCAGCAGCCCCCTTGCTATTGAGGATACGCAGTATTTT
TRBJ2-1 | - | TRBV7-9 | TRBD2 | CASSSYRLAVKDNEQFF | TGTGCCAGCAGCTCCTACCGACTAGCCGTGAAGGACAATGAGCAGTTCTTC
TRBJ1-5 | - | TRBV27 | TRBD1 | CASSEGQGYQPQHF | TGTGCCAGCAGTGAGGGACAGGGGTATCAGCCCCAGCATTTT
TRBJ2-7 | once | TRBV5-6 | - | CASSLPSTGPYEQYF | TGTGCCAGCAGCTTGCCGTCGACAGGCCCCTACGAGCAGTACTTC
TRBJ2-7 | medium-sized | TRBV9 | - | CASSLGTYSSYEQYF | TGTGCCAGCAGCCTCGGGACATATTCTTCCTACGAGCAGTACTTC
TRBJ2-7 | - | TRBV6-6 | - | CASSYSGAGNEQYF | TGTGCCAGCAGTTATTCTGGGGCCGGGAACGAGCAGTACTTC
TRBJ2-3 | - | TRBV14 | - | CASSPGLVRYF | TGTGCCAGCAGCCCGGGACTGGTGCGGTATTTT
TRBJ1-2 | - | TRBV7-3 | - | CASSSEGLYGYTF | TGTGCCAGCAGCTCGGAGGGACTCTATGGCTACACCTTC
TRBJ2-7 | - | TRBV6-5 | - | CASSRDSDEQYF | TGTGCCAGCAGCCGCGACAGCGACGAGCAGTACTTC
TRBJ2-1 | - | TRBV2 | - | CASTVLALNEQFF | TGTGCCAGCACAGTGTTAGCTCTCAATGAGCAGTTCTTC
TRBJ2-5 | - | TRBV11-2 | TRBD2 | CASSPQTSGGETQYF | TGTGCCAGCAGCCCCCAGACTAGCGGGGGGGAGACCCAGTACTTC
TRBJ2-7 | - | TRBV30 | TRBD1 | CAWSPGTGLDEQYF | TGTGCCTGGAGCCCCGGGACAGGGCTGGACGAGCAGTACTTC
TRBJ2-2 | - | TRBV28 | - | CASHWEPGTNTGELFF | TGTGCCAGCCACTGGGAGCCCGGCACGAACACCGGGGAGCTGTTTTTT
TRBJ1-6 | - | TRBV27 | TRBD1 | CASSSPRDRSFNSPLHF | TGTGCCAGCAGTTCGCCCCGGGACAGATCCTTTAATTCACCCCTCCACTTT
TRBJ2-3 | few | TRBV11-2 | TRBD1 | CASSSWTGGDTQYF | TGTGCCAGCAGCTCCTGGACAGGTGGCGATACGCAGTATTTT
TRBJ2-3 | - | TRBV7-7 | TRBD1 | CASSATGSTTDTQYF | TGTGCCAGCAGCGCGACAGGGTCCACAACAGATACGCAGTATTTT
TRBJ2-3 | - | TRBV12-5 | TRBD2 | CASGLTSGVFTDTQYF | TGTGCTAGTGGTTTGACTAGCGGGGTCTTCACAGATACGCAGTATTTT
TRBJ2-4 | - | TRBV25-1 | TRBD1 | CASSDLGGLNIQYF | TGTGCCAGCAGTGATCTAGGGGGCCTGAACATTCAGTACTTC
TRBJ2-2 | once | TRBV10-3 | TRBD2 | CAISEVLAGGPTGELFF | TGTGCCATCAGTGAAGTTCTAGCGGGGGGGCCTACCGGGGAGCTGTTTTTT
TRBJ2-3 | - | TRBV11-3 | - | CASSPGLAFSTDTQYF | TGTGCCAGCAGCCCAGGACTGGCGTTTAGCACAGATACGCAGTATTTT
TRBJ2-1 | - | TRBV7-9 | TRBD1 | CASSQGQGLLNEQFF | TGTGCCAGCAGCCAGGGACAGGGGCTTTTGAATGAGCAGTTCTTC
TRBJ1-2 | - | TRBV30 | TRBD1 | CAWSAPDRGQYGYTF | TGTGCCTGGAGCGCCCCAGACAGGGGACAGTATGGCTACACCTTC
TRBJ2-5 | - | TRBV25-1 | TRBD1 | CASSEWGTGGQETQYF | TGTGCCAGCAGTGAATGGGGGACAGGGGGCCAAGAGACCCAGTACTTC
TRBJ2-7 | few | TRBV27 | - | CASSLSQGPEQYF | TGTGCCAGCAGTCTCTCCCAGGGCCCCGAGCAGTACTTC
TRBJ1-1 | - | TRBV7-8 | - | CASSPLAGNTEAFF | TGTGCCAGCAGCCCCCTGGCAGGGAACACTGAAGCTTTCTTT
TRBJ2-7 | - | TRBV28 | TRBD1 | CASSVWTGGYEQYF | TGTGCCAGCAGTGTATGGACAGGAGGATACGAGCAGTACTTC
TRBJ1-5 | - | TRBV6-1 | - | CASTVRLEGNQPQHF | TGTGCCAGCACCGTCAGACTTGAGGGCAATCAGCCCCAGCATTTT